The clone carrying this T cell receptor (beta chain) occurred many times. Antigen specificity is unknown. TCRdb reanalysed the 5' RACE reads using MiXCR and keeps one entry per CDR3 protein. Here the sample spans approximately 44,000 distinct CDR3 sequences, about 5.6% being singletons. This sample stems from a study of neurological immune-mediated disorders. Turning to the study itself: The multiple sclerosis group of 34 included approximately 30 relapsing-remitting and 3 secondary progressive patients. Regarding the study as a whole: There were no CDR3 amino acid sequences shared by expanded clones across subjects, a result suggesting private repertoires in all groups. Phylogenetic grouping assigned the repertoires of 18 of 34 multiple sclerosis patients to a single related-CDR3 cluster, representing a possible signature. There was no clinical or MRI feature that showed an association with the multiple sclerosis repertoire cluster.

The CDR3 is 16 residues long. The germline V gene has CDR1 SGHVS and CDR2 FNYEAQ. J was trimmed by 5 bases and V by 3 bases; bases with no gene match: 4. Sequencing was carried out using CD4+ T cells from blood. The source of this sequence is a young woman with multiple sclerosis. The chain is built from TRBV7-6 and TRBJ2-1, with TRBD2 identical over 13 bases. The CDR3, as DNA: TGTGCCAGCAGCTTGATGGGACTAGCGGGAAACAATGAGCAGTTCTTC. Encoded protein: CASSLMGLAGNNEQFF.